The 16 T cell receptor beta chains presented below share a single source sample, sequenced in a study of T cells expressing NK-cell markers. For each CDR3 protein, TCRdb gives one entry from its re-call of the 5' RACE reads, without DNA. The sample spans approximately 380,000 distinct CDR3 sequences; the ten largest clones claim around 5%. Input material: blood T cells: a sorted CD56 or NKG2C T cell subset, CD4+ or CD8+ T cells, or bulk PBMC T cells (not recorded which). The receptors originated from a man aged 18 to 69 in good health.

The chain has TRBV11-2 and TRBJ2-2. The CDR3 sequence is 16 residues long. Looked up from germline, CDR1 is SGHAT and CDR2 is FQNNGV. The CDR3 loop is CASSLIRRPNTGELFF.

The chain uses TRBV5-1 and TRBJ1-5. CDR1 SGHRS and CDR2 YFSETQ come from the germline V gene. The CDR3 is 15 residues long. The CDR3 is CASIESLERYQPQHF.

The CDR3 loop reads CASSLGPDSMNTEAFF. The J gene is TRBJ1-1, the V gene TRBV5-6; TCRdb outputs TRBD1, but without DNA this stays unchecked. Germline CDR1 reads SGHDT; CDR2 reads YYEEEE. The CDR3 consists of 16 residues.

This chain joins TRBV25-1 and TRBJ2-5; TCRdb outputs TRBD2, but without DNA this stays unchecked. The CDR3 contains 15 residues. CDR1 is MGHDK, CDR2 SYGVNS, per germline. The CDR3 protein is CASLPGTREQETQYF.

The rearrangement uses TRBV5-1 and TRBJ2-3; TCRdb selects TRBD2, and the lack of DNA leaves this call unchecked. This CDR3 has 16 residues. CDR1 is SGHRS, CDR2 YFSETQ, per germline. CDR3 amino acids: CASSWPLAGTTDTQYF.

The rearrangement joins TRBV21-1 to TRBJ2-7; without DNA, the TCRdb call of TRBD1 cannot be checked. TRBV21-1 is a documented pseudogene. This CDR3 is built from 12 residues. CDR3 sequence reads: CANRQGESEQYF.

The chain employs TRBV12-3 or TRBV12-4 and TRBJ1-2; TCRdb's D call of TRBD1 is untestable without DNA. The CDR3 is made up of 13 amino acids. CDR3 loop: CASREDRVYGYTF.

The chain has TRBV10-3 and TRBJ2-7; TCRdb gives TRBD1 as the D gene, but with no DNA this cannot be confirmed. Germline loops: CDR1 ENHRY, CDR2 SYGVKD. The CDR3 has 15 residues. CDR3 sequence: CAISRGDRRDYEQYF.

J is TRBJ2-5 and V is TRBV6-1; with no DNA, the TCRdb D assignment of TRBD2 cannot be verified. The CDR3 is 16 residues long. Germline V lookup: CDR1 MNHNS, CDR2 SASEGT. CDR3 in amino acids: CASSEPFRAGRETQYF.

This chain connects TRBV20-1 to TRBJ2-3; TCRdb outputs TRBD1, but without DNA this stays unchecked. This CDR3 comprises 15 residues. Germline values: CDR1 DFQATT, CDR2 SNEGSKA (reference sequence). The CDR3 sequence is CSARGAGASTDTQYF.

V is TRBV20-1 and J is TRBJ2-7. This CDR3 spans 15 amino acids. Per the germline V gene, CDR1 is DFQATT and CDR2 is SNEGSKA (reference sequence). CDR3 residues: CSARLLKKSSYEQYF.

This rearrangement joins TRBV6-1 to TRBJ1-5; TCRdb selects TRBD1, and the lack of DNA leaves this call unchecked. The CDR3 has 16 residues. From germline, CDR1 is MNHNS and CDR2 SASEGT. CDR3 region: CASTPAGTRTTQPQHF.

The CDR3 loop reads CASSLVGVTHSQQYF. The V call is TRBV27, the J call TRBJ2-7. This CDR3 has 15 residues. CDR1 is MNHEY, CDR2 SMNVEV, per germline (reference sequence).

V usage is TRBV28 and J usage is TRBJ2-6; TCRdb names TRBD2, which stays unverified in the absence of DNA. Germline values: CDR1 MDHEN, CDR2 SYDVKM. The CDR3 is 16 residues long. CDR3: CASKQRGASGANVLTF.

The V and J genes are TRBV6-4 and TRBJ1-5. The CDR3 is 15 amino acids. CDR1 MRHNA and CDR2 SNTAGT come from the germline V gene. The CDR3 is CASHRWYYSNQPQHF.

The chain is built from TRBV2 and TRBJ1-2; the TCRdb D gene call, TRBD1, has no DNA to confirm it. Germline V gene lookup returns CDR1 SNHLY and CDR2 FYNNEI. The CDR3 is 14 residues long. CDR3 region: CASSLQGIGDGYTF.